A selection of T cell receptor beta chains follows, all from one sample in a study of shared T cell receptors in the human thymus. Some clones are missing from TCRdb's copy, which holds only in-frame ones; the method was immunoSEQ multiplex PCR. Seen here are hundreds of thousands of clones, around nine tenths observed once, and the top ten hold 0.008% to 0.011%. The sample was also linked to a second study, of human thymus T cells.

The sample consisted of thymocytes. Receptors originate from a boy under two years old with a congenital heart defect. Each CDR3 is given with its conserved first and last residue. The D gene is left open where the match is weak. The size field is filled for only some rows; it gives once, few, many or a size class.

NA	TRBV5-1	once	TRBJ2-5	CASSRGGHDNQETQYF	TGCGCCAGCAGCAGGGGGGGACATGATAACCAAGAGACCCAGTACTTC
NA	TRBV28	NA	TRBJ1-1	CASSLKGGVPEAFF	TGTGCCAGCAGTTTAAAGGGGGGGGTTCCTGAAGCTTTCTTT
NA	TRBV7-2	NA	TRBJ2-7	CASSLASPSYEQYF	TGTGCCAGCAGCTTAGCGAGTCCCTCCTACGAGCAGTACTTC
NA	TRBV7-8	NA	TRBJ2-3	CASSLYRDSTDTQYF	TGTGCCAGCAGCTTATATCGGGATAGCACAGATACGCAGTATTTT
TRBD2	TRBV27	NA	TRBJ2-3	CASSLSGGSGTDTQYF	TGTGCCAGCAGTTTATCTGGCGGGAGCGGCACAGATACGCAGTATTTT
NA	TRBV30	few	TRBJ1-2	CAWSVADTSGYTF	TGTGCCTGGAGTGTTGCTGACACATCGGGCTACACCTTC
NA	TRBV29-1	once	TRBJ1-3	CSVGGPDSSGNTIYF	TGCAGCGTTGGGGGGCCCGACAGCTCTGGAAACACCATATATTTT
TRBD1	TRBV23-1	NA	TRBJ2-5	CASSQPDRVEGTQYF	TGCGCCAGCAGTCAGCCGGACAGGGTCGAAGGGACCCAGTACTTC
TRBD1	TRBV18	NA	TRBJ1-5	CASSRQGAGNQPQHF	TGTGCCAGCTCACGACAGGGGGCTGGCAATCAGCCCCAGCATTTT
NA	TRBV10-3	NA	TRBJ1-1	CAISPLGPDTEAFF	TGTGCCATCAGTCCTCTCGGTCCCGACACTGAAGCTTTCTTT
TRBD1	TRBV4-3	NA	TRBJ2-1	CASSQAGQGVSNEQFF	TGCGCCAGCAGCCAAGCAGGACAGGGGGTTAGCAATGAGCAGTTCTTC
TRBD2	TRBV27	once	TRBJ2-7	CASSLNMRGSAPKVTYEQYF	TGTGCCAGCAGTTTAAATATGCGGGGGTCAGCCCCGAAGGTCACCTACGAGCAGTACTTC
NA	TRBV21-1	once	TRBJ2-2	CASSMSYLGLADGLGELFF	TGTGCCAGCAGCATGTCCTATCTGGGACTAGCGGATGGGCTGGGGGAGCTGTTTTTT
TRBD2	TRBV4-3	NA	TRBJ2-7	CASSQGPGTDYTGTSSYEQYF	TGCGCCAGCAGCCAAGGACCGGGGACGGATTATACCGGGACTAGCAGCTACGAGCAGTACTTC
NA	TRBV27	NA	TRBJ1-5	CASSFRGGQPQHF	TGTGCCAGCAGTTTCCGAGGGGGTCAGCCCCAGCATTTT
NA	TRBV11-3	NA	TRBJ2-7	CASSLGNSGYEQYF	TGTGCCAGCAGCTTAGGTAATAGCGGCTACGAGCAGTACTTC
TRBD1	TRBV7-3	NA	TRBJ2-3	CASSNRPGQGVTDTQYF	TGTGCCAGCAGCAACCGACCGGGACAGGGAGTAACAGATACGCAGTATTTT
TRBD1	TRBV4-3	NA	TRBJ1-2	CASSQVGQEHYGYTF	TGCGCCAGCAGCCAAGTGGGACAGGAGCACTATGGCTACACCTTC
NA	TRBV28	few	TRBJ2-5	CASRAASSETQYF	TGTGCCAGCAGAGCGGCCTCCAGTGAGACCCAGTACTTC
NA	TRBV15	NA	TRBJ2-2	CATSRDGGPGQGVTGELFF	TGTGCCACCAGCAGAGATGGGGGGCCGGGGCAGGGGGTGACCGGGGAGCTGTTTTTT
TRBD2	TRBV5-1	NA	TRBJ2-7	CASSLTSGSSYEQYF	TGCGCCAGCAGCCTGACTAGCGGGAGCTCCTACGAGCAGTACTTC
TRBD1	TRBV28	NA	TRBJ2-3	CASSGKTGGGTDTQYF	TGTGCCAGCAGTGGCAAAACAGGGGGCGGAACAGATACGCAGTATTTT
NA	TRBV7-2	NA	TRBJ1-2	CASSFGTPNYGYTF	TGTGCCAGCAGCTTCGGGACACCGAACTATGGCTACACCTTC
TRBD2	TRBV4-3	few	TRBJ2-1	CASSQERLAEYNEQFF	TGCGCCAGCAGCCAAGAACGGCTAGCGGAATACAATGAGCAGTTCTTC
NA	TRBV27	NA	TRBJ2-7	CASKAGTEQYF	TGTGCCAGCAAGGCGGGTACCGAGCAGTACTTC
TRBD2	TRBV19	NA	TRBJ2-3	CASSIDPRGLAGEADTQYF	TGTGCCAGTAGTATAGATCCCCGGGGACTAGCGGGAGAGGCAGATACGCAGTATTTT
TRBD2	TRBV29-1	NA	TRBJ2-1	CSVVLAGSGEQFF	TGCAGCGTTGTACTAGCGGGATCGGGTGAGCAGTTCTTC
NA	TRBV6-1	once	TRBJ2-7	CASSRSSYEQYF	TGTGCCAGCAGTAGGAGCTCCTACGAGCAGTACTTC
TRBD2	TRBV28	NA	TRBJ2-1	CASSFAGPSGRNEQFF	TGTGCCAGCAGTTTTGCGGGGCCTAGCGGGAGGAATGAGCAGTTCTTC
NA	TRBV7-2	NA	TRBJ2-7	CASSQVYEQYF	TGTGCCAGCAGTCAGGTCTACGAGCAGTACTTC
TRBD2	TRBV19	NA	TRBJ2-4	CASSMSGTSGNLAKNIQYF	TGTGCCAGTAGTATGTCCGGGACTAGCGGGAATTTAGCCAAAAACATTCAGTACTTC
TRBD2	TRBV28	NA	TRBJ2-3	CASSPPTSGTPLDHTDTQYF	TGTGCCAGCAGTCCCCCGACTAGCGGGACGCCCCTGGATCACACAGATACGCAGTATTTT
NA	TRBV6-4	NA	TRBJ1-1	CASPPGRVGTEAFF	TGTGCCAGCCCCCCGGGCAGGGTTGGGACTGAAGCTTTCTTT
TRBD2	TRBV4-3	NA	TRBJ2-4	CASSQDDGRREGRKAKNIQYF	TGCGCCAGCAGCCAAGATGATGGACGGCGGGAGGGCCGGAAAGCCAAAAACATTCAGTACTTC